This TCR beta chain was captured in a study of blood T cell repertoires in COVID-19. Across the study: The United States, Italy and Spain provided the acute and convalescent COVID-19 samples. From T cells, B-cell-depleted T cells, or PBMCs came the material, which was cDNA or gDNA.

This clone was counted only a few times. V was cut by 4 bases and J by 1 base, with 23 bases left in between. The CDR3 is 19 residues long. The germline V gene has CDR1 SGHAT and CDR2 FQNNGV. Per the original methods: Nucleated cell number was recorded as an estimate derived from reference gene primer amplification. Libraries were prepared by immunoSEQ multiplex PCR; TCRdb keeps only in-frame clonotypes and omits some of them. For V, J and clone size, that table is used; D and trimming come from the DNA. The sample holds tens of thousands of clones, just under 85% seen once. The sequence was collected from a man in his forties or fifties with active COVID-19. Sequenced material: peripheral blood. This rearrangement joins TRBV11-2 to TRBJ2-1, with D tentatively TRBD1 (6 bases). CDR3 loop: CASSSSAWGQGRSYNEQFF. CDR3 DNA sequence: TGTGCCAGCAGCTCATCCGCCTGGGGGCAAGGTAGGTCCTACAATGAGCAGTTCTTC.